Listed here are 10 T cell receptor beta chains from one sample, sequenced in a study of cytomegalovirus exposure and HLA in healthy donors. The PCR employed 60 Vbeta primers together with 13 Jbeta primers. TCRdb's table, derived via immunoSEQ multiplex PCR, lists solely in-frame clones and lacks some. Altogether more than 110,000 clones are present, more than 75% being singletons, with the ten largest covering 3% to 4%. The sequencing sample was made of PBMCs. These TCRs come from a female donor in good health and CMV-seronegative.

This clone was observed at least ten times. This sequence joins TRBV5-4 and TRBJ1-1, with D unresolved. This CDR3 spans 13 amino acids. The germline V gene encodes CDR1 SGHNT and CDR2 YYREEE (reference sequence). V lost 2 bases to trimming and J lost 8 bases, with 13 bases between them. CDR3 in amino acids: CASSFPGRVEAFF. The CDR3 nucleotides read TGTGCCAGCAGCTTTCCGGGTCGCGTAGAAGCTTTCTTT. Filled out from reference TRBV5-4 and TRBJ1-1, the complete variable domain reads ETGVTQSPTHLIKTRGQQVTLRCSSQSGHNTVSWYQQALGQGPQFIFQYYREEENGRGNFPPRFSGLQFPNYSSELNVNALELDDSALYLCASSFPGRVEAFFGQGTRLTVV.

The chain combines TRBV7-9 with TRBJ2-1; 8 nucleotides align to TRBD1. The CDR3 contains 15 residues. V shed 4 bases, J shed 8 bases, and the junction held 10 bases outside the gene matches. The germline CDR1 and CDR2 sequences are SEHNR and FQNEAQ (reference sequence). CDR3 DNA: TGTGCCAGCAGCTCGAGGACAGGGACAATCGATGAGCAGTTCTTC. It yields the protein CASSSRTGTIDEQFF.

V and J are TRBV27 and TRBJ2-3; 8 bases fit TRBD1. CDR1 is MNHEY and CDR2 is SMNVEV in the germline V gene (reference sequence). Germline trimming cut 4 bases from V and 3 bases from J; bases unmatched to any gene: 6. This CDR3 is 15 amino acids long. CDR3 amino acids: CASSSRGRRTDTQYF. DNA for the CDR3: TGTGCCAGCAGTTCCAGGGGGCGCAGGACAGATACGCAGTATTTT.

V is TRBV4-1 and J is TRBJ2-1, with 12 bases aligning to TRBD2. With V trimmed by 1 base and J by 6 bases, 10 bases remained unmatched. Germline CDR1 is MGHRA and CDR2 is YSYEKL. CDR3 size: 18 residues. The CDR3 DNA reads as TGCGCCAGCAGCCAAGGCCACCTAGGACTAGCGGGGACCAATGAGCAGTTCTTC. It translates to CASSQGHLGLAGTNEQFF.

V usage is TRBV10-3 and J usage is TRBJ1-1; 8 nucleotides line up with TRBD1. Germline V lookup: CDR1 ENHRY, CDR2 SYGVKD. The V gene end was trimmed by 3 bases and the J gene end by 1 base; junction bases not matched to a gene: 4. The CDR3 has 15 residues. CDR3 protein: CAISDSDRANTEAFF. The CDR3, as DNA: TGTGCCATCAGTGATTCGGACAGGGCGAACACTGAAGCTTTCTTT.

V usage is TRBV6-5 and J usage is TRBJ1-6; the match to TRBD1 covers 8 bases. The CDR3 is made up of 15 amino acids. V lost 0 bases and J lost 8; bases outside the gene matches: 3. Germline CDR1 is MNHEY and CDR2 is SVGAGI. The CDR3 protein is CASSYSAGGDSPLHF. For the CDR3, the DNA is TGTGCCAGCAGTTACTCGGCAGGGGGCGATTCACCCCTCCACTTT.

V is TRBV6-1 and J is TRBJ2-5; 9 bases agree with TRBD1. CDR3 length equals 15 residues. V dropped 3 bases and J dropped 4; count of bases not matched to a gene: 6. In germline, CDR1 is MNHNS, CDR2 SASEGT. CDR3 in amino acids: CASSEGQGSGETQYF. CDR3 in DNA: TGTGCCAGCAGTGAGGGACAGGGAAGCGGAGAGACCCAGTACTTC.

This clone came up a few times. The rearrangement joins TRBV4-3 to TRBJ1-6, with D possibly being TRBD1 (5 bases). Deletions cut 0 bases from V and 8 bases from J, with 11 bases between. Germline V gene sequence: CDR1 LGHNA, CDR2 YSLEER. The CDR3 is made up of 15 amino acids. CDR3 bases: TGCGCCAGCAGCCAAGAAACAGGAAGTGATTCACCCCTCCACTTT. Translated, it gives CASSQETGSDSPLHF.

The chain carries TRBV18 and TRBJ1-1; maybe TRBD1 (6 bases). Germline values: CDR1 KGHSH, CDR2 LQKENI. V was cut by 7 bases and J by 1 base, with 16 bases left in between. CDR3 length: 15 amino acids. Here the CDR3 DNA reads TGTGCCAGCTACCAGGAGGGGGGGGCGAACACTGAAGCTTTCTTT. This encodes CASYQEGGANTEAFF.

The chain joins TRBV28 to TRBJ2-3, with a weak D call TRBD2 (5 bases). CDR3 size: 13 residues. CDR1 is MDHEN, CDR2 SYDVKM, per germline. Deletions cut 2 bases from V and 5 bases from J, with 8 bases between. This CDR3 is CASSLIGRDTQYF. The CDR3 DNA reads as TGTGCCAGCAGTTTAATTGGGAGAGATACGCAGTATTTT.